One and the same sample provided the 9 T cell receptor beta chains below, sequenced in a study of T cells in Graves' hyperthyroidism and ophthalmopathy. Amplified TCR beta CDR3 regions derived from RNA transcripts. The primer set for the first-round RT-PCR of the TCR CDR3 was HTBI. Each CDR3 protein gets one entry after TCRdb re-called the multiplex PCR reads with MiXCR. The sample lists approximately 560,000 distinct CDR3 sequences; more than 45% were seen once. The sample was peripheral blood or thyroid tissue (not recorded which). The receptors stem from a woman aged 18-35 years with Graves' hyperthyroidism.

This sequence joins TRBV29-1 and TRBJ1-1; D is undetermined. The CDR3 runs 9 residues. Between the trimmed V and J ends, which lost 8 bases and 3 bases, there was a span of 4 bases. Looked up from germline, CDR1 is SQVTM and CDR2 is ANQGSEA. CDR3: CSWDTEAFF. CDR3 coding DNA: TGCAGCTGGGACACTGAAGCTTTCTTT.

The rearrangement links TRBV20-1 to TRBJ1-3; D possibly corresponds to TRBD1 (5 bases). From germline, CDR1 is DFQATT and CDR2 SNEGSKA (reference sequence). The CDR3 runs to 17 residues. V lost 0 bases and J 4 bases, leaving 19 bases between the germline ends. The CDR3 loop is CSARDEEGREGGNTIYF. In nucleotides, the CDR3 is TGCAGTGCTAGAGATGAGGAGGGGCGCGAAGGAGGAAACACCATATATTTT.

Remarks on this clonotype: The junction departs from germline at one end; a sequencing error may be responsible. The V call is TRBV5-5, the J call TRBJ1-2, with D maybe TRBD1 (5 bases). Looked up from germline, CDR1 is SGHKS and CDR2 is YYEKEE (reference sequence). The CDR3 consists of 14 residues. CDR3 residues: CASSSPTAFYGYTF. The CDR3 DNA reads TGCGCCAGCAGCTCCCCGACAGCCTTCTATGGCTACACCTTC.

The V call is TRBV20-1, the J call TRBJ2-7; 10 bases agree with TRBD2. The CDR3 runs to 15 residues. Trimming took 5 bases from V and 6 from J; bases not matched to a gene: 13. CDR1 is DFQATT and CDR2 is SNEGSKA in the germline V gene (reference sequence). CDR3 nucleotides: TGCAGTGCTCCCAGAGCGGGAGGGCCGGCGTTCGAGCAGTACTTC. Its protein is CSAPRAGGPAFEQYF.

The chain couples TRBV7-9 to TRBJ1-6; D is uncertain. V was trimmed by 5 bases and J by 10 bases, leaving 24 bases between them. Germline V gene data show CDR1 as SEHNR and CDR2 as FQNEAQ (reference sequence). The CDR3 has 17 amino acids. The CDR3 DNA is TGTGCCAGCAGCCAAGATCGATCGAGAGGGTTTCAGTCACCCCTCCACTTT. This codes for CASSQDRSRGFQSPLHF.

Regarding this clonotype: The junction departs from germline at one end; a sequencing error may be responsible. The V gene is TRBV7-7, the J gene TRBJ2-2; TRBD1 is a possible D gene (6 bases). The CDR3 covers 14 residues. The germline V gene encodes CDR1 SSHAT and CDR2 FNYEAQ (reference sequence). The CDR3 region is CASSRTANTGELFF. In DNA form, the CDR3 reads TGTGCTAGCAGCAGGACAGCGAACACCGGGGAGCTGTTTTTT.

This clonotype was seen a few times. This chain connects TRBV7-9 to TRBJ1-2, with D maybe TRBD1 (5 bases). V shed 3 bases and J shed 4 bases, with 12 bases lying between them. There are 14 residues in the CDR3. Germline lookup yields CDR1 SEHNR and CDR2 FQNEAQ (reference sequence). The CDR3 spells CASSLPRGPYGYTF. CDR3 DNA sequence: TGTGCCAGCAGCTTGCCACGGGGCCCCTATGGCTACACCTTC.

On this clonotype: A much larger clonotype is one base distant, so this may be a read error. V gene TRBV10-3 combines with J gene TRBJ1-5, with no clear D. V was clipped by 2 bases and J by 0 bases, with 8 bases between them. Looked up from germline, CDR1 is ENHRY and CDR2 is SYGVKD. There are 15 residues in the CDR3. The CDR3 DNA is TGTGCCATCAGTGAGGACACCTATAGCAATCAGCCCCAGCATTTT. Residues: CAISEDTYSNQPQHF.

This clonotype was observed many times. V gene TRBV7-9 combines with J gene TRBJ2-5; weak D call: TRBD1 (6 bases). Germline loops: CDR1 SEHNR, CDR2 FQNEAQ (reference sequence). V was trimmed by 5 bases and J by 4 bases, leaving 14 bases between them. The CDR3 has 14 residues. The DNA of the CDR3 is TGTGCCAGCAGCGCCCACAGGGTTGGAGAGACCCAGTACTTC. It yields the protein CASSAHRVGETQYF.